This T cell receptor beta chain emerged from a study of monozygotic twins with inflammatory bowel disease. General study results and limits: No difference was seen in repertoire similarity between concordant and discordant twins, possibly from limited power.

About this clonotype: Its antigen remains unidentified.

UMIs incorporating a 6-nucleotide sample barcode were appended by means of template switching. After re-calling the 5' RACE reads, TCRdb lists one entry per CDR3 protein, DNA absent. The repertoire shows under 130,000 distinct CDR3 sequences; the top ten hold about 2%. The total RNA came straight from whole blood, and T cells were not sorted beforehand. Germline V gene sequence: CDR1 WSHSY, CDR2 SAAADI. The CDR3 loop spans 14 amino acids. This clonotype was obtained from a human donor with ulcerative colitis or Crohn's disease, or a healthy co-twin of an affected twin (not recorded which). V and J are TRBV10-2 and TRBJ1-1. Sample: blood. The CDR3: CASTPSPMNTEAFF.